These 14 T cell receptor beta chains were sequenced from one sample in a study of control samples from healthy donors and cancer patients. This table comes from immunoSEQ multiplex PCR, and its TCRdb copy is limited to in-frame clones, with some not included. The sample has about 140,000 clones; roughly 89% are singletons. Sequencing was carried out using blood. The receptors derive from a man between 18 and 35 years old in good health.

A few counts support this clone. The rearrangement uses TRBV6-1 and TRBJ2-7; TRBD1 matches 7 bases. Germline V gene sequence: CDR1 MNHNS, CDR2 SASEGT. The CDR3 is made up of 14 amino acids. J was trimmed by 1 base and V by 0 bases; bases with no gene match: 0. This CDR3 reads CASSEAGQSYEQYF. The CDR3 nucleotides are TGTGCCAGCAGTGAAGCGGGACAGTCCTACGAGCAGTACTTC.

This rearrangement joins TRBV19 to TRBJ1-5, with D hard to call. Trimming cost V 7 bases and J 4 bases, with 14 bases left between them. This CDR3 contains 14 residues. Germline loops: CDR1 LNHDA, CDR2 SQIVND (reference sequence). This chain's CDR3 is CASTPWAGNQPQHF. CDR3 bases: TGTGCCAGTACCCCCTGGGCGGGTAATCAGCCCCAGCATTTT. Based on the CDR3 plus reference TRBV19 and TRBJ1-5, the full variable domain is DGGITQSPKYLFRKEGQNVTLSCEQNLNHDAMYWYRQDPGQGLRLIYYSQIVNDFQKGDIAEGYSVSREKKESFPLTVTSAQKNPTAFYLCASTPWAGNQPQHFGDGTRLSIL.

The rearrangement uses TRBV28 and TRBJ2-1; TRBD1 matches 8 bases. The CDR3 consists of 17 residues. J was trimmed by 0 bases and V by 5 bases; bases with no gene match: 9. Germline loops: CDR1 MDHEN, CDR2 SYDVKM. This CDR3 reads CASSLRQGTYSYNEQFF. The CDR3 region has the DNA TGTGCCAGCAGTCTTCGACAGGGGACTTACTCCTACAATGAGCAGTTCTTC.

Turning to this clone: An end of the junction differs from the germline gene, which may be a read error. This chain connects TRBV6-1 to TRBJ1-6, with a tentative D call TRBD1 (5 bases). This CDR3 has 12 amino acids. Per the germline V gene, CDR1 is MNHNS and CDR2 is SASEGT. The chain's CDR3 is CASREGVWDLHF. In DNA form, the CDR3 reads TGTGCCAGCAGGGAAGGGGTATGGGACCTCCACTTT.

The chain links TRBV4-1 to TRBJ2-5; D might be TRBD1 (5 bases). V was shortened by 1 base and J by 4 bases, with 7 bases between the two germline ends. There are 13 residues in the CDR3. Germline values: CDR1 MGHRA, CDR2 YSYEKL. Written as DNA, the CDR3 is TGCGCCAGCAGCCAAGTTAGGGGAGAGACCCAGTACTTC. Protein: CASSQVRGETQYF.

The chain has TRBV30 and TRBJ1-2, with D uncertain. Per the germline V gene, CDR1 is GTSNPN and CDR2 is SVGIG (reference sequence). This CDR3 is 15 amino acids long. The V gene lost 0 bases and the J gene lost 2 bases, with 13 bases spanning the gap. The CDR3: CAWSVPGVLNYGYTF. The CDR3 DNA is TGTGCCTGGAGTGTACCTGGGGTACTAAACTATGGCTACACCTTC.

The chain uses TRBV5-4 and TRBJ2-7; no clear D. The CDR3 covers 12 residues. V lost 4 bases to trimming and J lost 0 bases, with 5 bases between them. The germline gives CDR1 SGHNT, CDR2 YYREEE (reference sequence). Written as DNA, the CDR3 is TGTGCCAGCAGCCCCAGCTCCTACGAGCAGTACTTC. It encodes CASSPSSYEQYF.

The chain joins TRBV18 to TRBJ1-2, with 9 bases matching TRBD1. V trimming: 6 bases; J trimming: 7 bases; junction bases outside the gene matches: 6. The CDR3 runs to 13 residues. Germline CDR1 KGHSH, CDR2 LQKENI. CDR3 protein: CASSLGQGAGYTF. Written as DNA, the CDR3 is TGTGCCAGCTCGCTGGGACAGGGAGCTGGCTACACCTTC. Full variable domain (rest looked up from reference TRBV18 and TRBJ1-2): NAGVMQNPRHLVRRRGQEARLRCSPMKGHSHVYWYRQLPEEGLKFMVYLQKENIIDESGMPKERFSAEFPKEGPSILRIQQVVRGDSAAYFCASSLGQGAGYTFGSGTRLTVV.

This sequence joins TRBV7-2 and TRBJ2-7, with 7 bases lining up with TRBD1. V shed 0 bases, J shed 0 bases, and the junction held 8 bases outside the gene matches. Germline V gene sequence: CDR1 SGHTA, CDR2 FQGNSA. The CDR3 sequence is 17 residues long. The CDR3 spells CASSLATGQVSSYEQYF. As DNA, the CDR3 is TGTGCCAGCAGCTTAGCGACTGGACAGGTATCCTCCTACGAGCAGTACTTC. The full variable domain, in which reference TRBV7-2 and TRBJ2-7 provide the parts outside the CDR3, is GAGVSQSPSNKVTEKGKDVELRCDPISGHTALYWYRQSLGQGLEFLIYFQGNSAPDKSGLPSDRFSAERTGGSVSTLTIQRTQQEDSAVYLCASSLATGQVSSYEQYFGPGTRLTVT.

This rearrangement joins TRBV5-1 to TRBJ1-2, with a weak D call TRBD1 (6 bases). The V gene lost 4 bases and the J gene lost 8 bases, with 15 bases spanning the gap. The CDR3 length is 13 residues. Germline V lookup: CDR1 SGHRS, CDR2 YFSETQ. This CDR3 is CASSSSPGAGYTF. The CDR3 DNA reads as TGCGCCAGCAGCAGTAGTCCAGGGGCCGGCTACACCTTC. Using reference TRBV5-1 and TRBJ1-2 for the parts outside the CDR3, the full variable domain is KAGVTQTPRYLIKTRGQQVTLSCSPISGHRSVSWYQQTPGQGLQFLFEYFSETQRNKGNFPGRFSGRQFSNSRSEMNVSTLELGDSALYLCASSSSPGAGYTFGSGTRLTVV.

The rearrangement uses TRBV29-1 and TRBJ1-1; 7 bases are a match to TRBD1. The CDR3 runs 13 residues. Germline values: CDR1 SQVTM, CDR2 ANQGSEA. The V gene end was trimmed by 6 bases and the J gene end by 0 bases; junction bases not matched to a gene: 4. CDR3 region: CSVEGQLNTEAFF. CDR3 bases: TGCAGCGTGGAGGGACAGCTGAACACTGAAGCTTTCTTT. The full variable domain, rest sourced from reference TRBV29-1 and TRBJ1-1, is SAVISQKPSRDICQRGTSLTIQCQVDSQVTMMFWYRQQPGQSLTLIATANQGSEATYESGFVIDKFPISRPNLTFSTLTVSNMSPEDSSIYLCSVEGQLNTEAFFGQGTRLTVV.

V and J are TRBV9 and TRBJ2-1; the D gene could be TRBD1 or TRBD2 (7 bases each). Trimming removed 6 bases at V and 2 bases at J, with 18 bases between. Germline CDR1 and CDR2: SGDLS and YYNGEE. The CDR3 runs 16 residues. The CDR3 is CASTPPGGGTYNEQFF. The CDR3 nucleotides are TGTGCCAGCACCCCCCCAGGGGGGGGGACCTACAATGAGCAGTTCTTC.

V usage is TRBV5-1 and J usage is TRBJ2-5, with TRBD2 as a possible D gene (8 bases). The germline V gene encodes CDR1 SGHRS and CDR2 YFSETQ. Trimming shortened V by 0 bases and J by 7 bases, and 16 bases separated the two germline ends. CDR3 length: 15 amino acids. CDR3 coding DNA: TGCGCCAGCAGCTTGGAAGGACAGGCGGGAGGGACCCAGTACTTC. It translates to CASSLEGQAGGTQYF.

The CDR3 is CASSPYRFSYNEQFF. CDR3 in DNA: TGTGCCAGCAGCCCTTACAGGTTCTCCTACAATGAGCAGTTCTTC. V is TRBV3-1 (or the pseudogene TRBV3-2) and J is TRBJ2-1; tentatively, D is TRBD1 (5 bases). This CDR3 region has 15 residues. Trimming pared 4 bases from V and 0 bases from J, leaving 10 bases between. Per the germline V gene, CDR1 is LGHDT and CDR2 is YNNKEL (reference sequence).